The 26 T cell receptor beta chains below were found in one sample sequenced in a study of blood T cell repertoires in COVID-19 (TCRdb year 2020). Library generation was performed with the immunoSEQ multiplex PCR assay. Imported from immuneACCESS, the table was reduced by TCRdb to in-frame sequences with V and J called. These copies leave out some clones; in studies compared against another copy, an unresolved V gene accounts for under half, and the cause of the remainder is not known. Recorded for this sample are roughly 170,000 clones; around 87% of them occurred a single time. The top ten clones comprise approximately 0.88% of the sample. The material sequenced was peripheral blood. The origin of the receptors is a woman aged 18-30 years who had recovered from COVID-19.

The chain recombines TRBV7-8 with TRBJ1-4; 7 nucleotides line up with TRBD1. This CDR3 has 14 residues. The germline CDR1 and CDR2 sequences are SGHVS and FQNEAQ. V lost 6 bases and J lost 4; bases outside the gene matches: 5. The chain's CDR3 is CASRKGTVNEKLFF. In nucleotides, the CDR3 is TGTGCCAGCAGAAAAGGGACAGTTAATGAAAAACTGTTTTTT.

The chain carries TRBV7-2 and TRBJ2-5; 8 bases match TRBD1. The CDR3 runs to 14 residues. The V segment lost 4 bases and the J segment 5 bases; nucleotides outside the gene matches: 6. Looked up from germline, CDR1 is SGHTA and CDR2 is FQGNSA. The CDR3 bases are TGTGCCAGCAGCTCGGACAGGGCCGGGGAGACCCAGTACTTC. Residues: CASSSDRAGETQYF.

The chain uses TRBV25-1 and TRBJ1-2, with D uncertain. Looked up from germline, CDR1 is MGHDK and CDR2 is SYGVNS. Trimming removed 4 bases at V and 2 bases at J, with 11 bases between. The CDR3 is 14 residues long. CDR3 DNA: TGTGCCAGCAGTGGGCCAGGTCGAAACTATGGCTACACCTTC. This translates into CASSGPGRNYGYTF.

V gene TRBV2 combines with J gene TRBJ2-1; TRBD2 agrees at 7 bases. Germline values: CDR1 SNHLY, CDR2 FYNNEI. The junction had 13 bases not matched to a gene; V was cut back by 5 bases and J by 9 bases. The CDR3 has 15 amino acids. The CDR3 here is CASSPGLGGRGEQFF. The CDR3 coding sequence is TGTGCCAGCAGTCCCGGACTAGGAGGTCGCGGTGAGCAGTTCTTC.

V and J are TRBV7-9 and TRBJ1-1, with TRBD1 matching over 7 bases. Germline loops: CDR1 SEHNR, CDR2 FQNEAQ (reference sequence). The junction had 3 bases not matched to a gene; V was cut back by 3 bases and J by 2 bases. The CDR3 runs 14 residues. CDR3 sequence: CASSFGQVNTEAFF. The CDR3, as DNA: TGTGCCAGCAGCTTTGGACAGGTTAACACTGAAGCTTTCTTT.

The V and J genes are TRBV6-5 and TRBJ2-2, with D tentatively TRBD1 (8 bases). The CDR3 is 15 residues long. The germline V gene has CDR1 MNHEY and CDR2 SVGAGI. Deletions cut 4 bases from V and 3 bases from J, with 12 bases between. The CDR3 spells CASSWTGRDTGELFF. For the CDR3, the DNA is TGTGCCAGCAGTTGGACAGGGAGGGACACCGGGGAGCTGTTTTTT.

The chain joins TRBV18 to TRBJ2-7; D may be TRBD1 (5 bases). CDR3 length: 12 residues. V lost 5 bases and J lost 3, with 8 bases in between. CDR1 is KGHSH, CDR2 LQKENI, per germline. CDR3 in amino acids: CASSAQGYEQYV. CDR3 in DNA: TGTGCCAGCTCAGCCCAGGGCTACGAGCAGTACGTC.

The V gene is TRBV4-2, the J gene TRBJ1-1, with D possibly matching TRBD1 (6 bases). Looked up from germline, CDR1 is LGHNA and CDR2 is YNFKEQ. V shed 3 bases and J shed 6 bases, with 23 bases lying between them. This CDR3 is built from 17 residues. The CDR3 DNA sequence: TGTGCCAGCAGCCATCCCCTCAGAGGGGATGCAGGGGCTGAAGCTTTCTTT. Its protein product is CASSHPLRGDAGAEAFF.

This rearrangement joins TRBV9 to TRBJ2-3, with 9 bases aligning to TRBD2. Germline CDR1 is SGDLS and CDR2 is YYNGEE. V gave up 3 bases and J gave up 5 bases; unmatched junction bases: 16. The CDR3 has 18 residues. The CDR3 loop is CASSAPFGGGALGDTQYF. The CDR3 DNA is TGTGCCAGCAGCGCCCCGTTCGGCGGGGGGGCCCTGGGAGATACGCAGTATTTT. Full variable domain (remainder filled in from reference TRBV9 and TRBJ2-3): DSGVTQTPKHLITATGQRVTLRCSPRSGDLSVYWYQQSLDQGLQFLIQYYNGEERAKGNILERFSAQQFPDLHSELNLSSLELGDSALYFCASSAPFGGGALGDTQYFGPGTRLTVL.

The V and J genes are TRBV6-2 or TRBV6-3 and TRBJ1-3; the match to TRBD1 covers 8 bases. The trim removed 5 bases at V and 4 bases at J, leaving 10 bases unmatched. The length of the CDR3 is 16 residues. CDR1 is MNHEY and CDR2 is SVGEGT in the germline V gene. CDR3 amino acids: CASSPGTGVYGNTIYF. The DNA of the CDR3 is TGTGCCAGCAGTCCCGGGACAGGAGTATACGGAAACACCATATATTTT.

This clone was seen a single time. The chain's CDR3 is CASSQDVGARGNTIYF. CDR3 sequence (DNA): TGCGCCAGCAGCCAAGATGTGGGGGCGCGGGGAAACACCATATATTTT. The rearrangement joins TRBV4-1 to TRBJ1-3, with D maybe TRBD1 (6 bases). Germline V CDR1 and CDR2: MGHRA, YSYEKL. This CDR3 spans 16 amino acids. The V end lost 0 bases, the J end lost 4 bases, and 13 bases lay between the germline ends.

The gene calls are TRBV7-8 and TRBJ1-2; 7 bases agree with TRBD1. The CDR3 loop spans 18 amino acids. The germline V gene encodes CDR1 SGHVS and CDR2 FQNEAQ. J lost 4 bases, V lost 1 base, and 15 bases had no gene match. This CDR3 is CASSLGRGTGQASYGYTF. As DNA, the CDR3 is TGTGCCAGCAGCTTAGGGAGGGGTACAGGACAGGCTAGCTATGGCTACACCTTC.

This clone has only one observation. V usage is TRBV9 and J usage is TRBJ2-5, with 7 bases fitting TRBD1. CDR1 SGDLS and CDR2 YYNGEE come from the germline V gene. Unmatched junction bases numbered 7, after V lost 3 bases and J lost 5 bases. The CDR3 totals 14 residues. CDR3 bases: TGTGCCAGCAGCGCCCACAGGGGCGGCGAGACCCAGTACTTC. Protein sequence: CASSAHRGGETQYF.

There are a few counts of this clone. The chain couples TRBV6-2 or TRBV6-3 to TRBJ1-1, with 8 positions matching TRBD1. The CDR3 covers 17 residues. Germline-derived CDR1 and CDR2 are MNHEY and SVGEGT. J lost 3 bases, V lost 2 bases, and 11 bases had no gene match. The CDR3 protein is CASSYTAGGAGDTEAFF. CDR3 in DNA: TGTGCCAGCAGTTACACCGCAGGGGGCGCAGGGGACACTGAAGCTTTCTTT.

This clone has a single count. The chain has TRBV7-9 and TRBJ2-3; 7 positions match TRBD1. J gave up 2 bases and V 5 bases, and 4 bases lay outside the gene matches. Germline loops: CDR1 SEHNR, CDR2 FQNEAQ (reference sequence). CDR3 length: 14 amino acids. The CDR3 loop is CASSPDRVTDTQYF. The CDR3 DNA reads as TGTGCCAGCAGCCCAGACAGGGTCACAGATACGCAGTATTTT.

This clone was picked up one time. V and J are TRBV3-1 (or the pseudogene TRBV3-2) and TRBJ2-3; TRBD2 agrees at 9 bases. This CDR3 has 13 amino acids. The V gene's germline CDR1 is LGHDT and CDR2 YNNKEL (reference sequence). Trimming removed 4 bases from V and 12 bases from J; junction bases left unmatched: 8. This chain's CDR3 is CASSPEGAGGQYF. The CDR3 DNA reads TGTGCCAGCAGCCCGGAGGGAGCGGGGGGCCAGTATTTT.

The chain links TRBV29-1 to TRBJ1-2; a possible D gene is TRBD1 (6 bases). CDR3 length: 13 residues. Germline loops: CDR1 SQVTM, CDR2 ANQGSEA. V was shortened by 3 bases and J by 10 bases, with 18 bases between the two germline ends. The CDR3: CSVDEGDTLIYTF. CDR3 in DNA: TGCAGCGTTGACGAGGGGGACACACTAATCTACACCTTC.

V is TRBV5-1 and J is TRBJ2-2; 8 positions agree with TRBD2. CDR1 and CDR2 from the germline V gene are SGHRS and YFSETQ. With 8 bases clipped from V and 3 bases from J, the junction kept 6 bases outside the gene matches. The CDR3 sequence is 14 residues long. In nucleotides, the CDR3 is TGCGCCAGTAGAAGCGGGGGATACACCGGGGAGCTGTTTTTT. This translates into CASRSGGYTGELFF.

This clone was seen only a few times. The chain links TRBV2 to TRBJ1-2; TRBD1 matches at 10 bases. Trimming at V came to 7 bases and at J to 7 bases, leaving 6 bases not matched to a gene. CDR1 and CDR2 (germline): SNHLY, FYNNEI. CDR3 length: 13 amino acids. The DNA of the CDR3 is TGTGCCAGCACCGCGACAGGGGGCGTTGGCTACACCTTC. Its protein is CASTATGGVGYTF.

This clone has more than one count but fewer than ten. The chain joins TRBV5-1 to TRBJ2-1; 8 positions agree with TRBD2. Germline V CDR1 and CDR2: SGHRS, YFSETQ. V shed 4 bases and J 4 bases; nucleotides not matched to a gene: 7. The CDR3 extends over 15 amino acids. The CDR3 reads CASSLQREPYNEQFF. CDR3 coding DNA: TGCGCCAGCAGCCTCCAGCGGGAGCCGTACAATGAGCAGTTCTTC. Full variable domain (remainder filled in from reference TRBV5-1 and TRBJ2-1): KAGVTQTPRYLIKTRGQQVTLSCSPISGHRSVSWYQQTPGQGLQFLFEYFSETQRNKGNFPGRFSGRQFSNSRSEMNVSTLELGDSALYLCASSLQREPYNEQFFGPGTRLTVL.

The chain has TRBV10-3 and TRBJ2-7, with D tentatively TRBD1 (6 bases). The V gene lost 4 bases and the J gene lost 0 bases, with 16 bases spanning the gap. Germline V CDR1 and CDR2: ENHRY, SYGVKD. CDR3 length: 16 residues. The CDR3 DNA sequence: TGTGCCATCAGTGCCCCCGGGACACCTGGCTCCTACGAGCAGTACTTC. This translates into CAISAPGTPGSYEQYF.

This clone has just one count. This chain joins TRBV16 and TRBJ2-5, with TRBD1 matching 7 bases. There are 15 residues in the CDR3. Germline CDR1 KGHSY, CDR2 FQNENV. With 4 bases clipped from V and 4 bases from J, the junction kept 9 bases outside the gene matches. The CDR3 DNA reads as TGTGCCAGCAGCCCCCCCCAGGGGGACAGAGAGACCCAGTACTTC. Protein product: CASSPPQGDRETQYF.

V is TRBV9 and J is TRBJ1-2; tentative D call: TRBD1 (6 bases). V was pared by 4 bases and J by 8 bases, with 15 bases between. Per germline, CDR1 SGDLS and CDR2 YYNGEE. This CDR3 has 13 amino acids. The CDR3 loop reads CASSSLGGAGYTF. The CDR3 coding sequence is TGTGCCAGCAGCTCACTGGGGGGGGCGGGCTACACCTTC. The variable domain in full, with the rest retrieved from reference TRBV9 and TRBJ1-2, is DSGVTQTPKHLITATGQRVTLRCSPRSGDLSVYWYQQSLDQGLQFLIQYYNGEERAKGNILERFSAQQFPDLHSELNLSSLELGDSALYFCASSSLGGAGYTFGSGTRLTVV.

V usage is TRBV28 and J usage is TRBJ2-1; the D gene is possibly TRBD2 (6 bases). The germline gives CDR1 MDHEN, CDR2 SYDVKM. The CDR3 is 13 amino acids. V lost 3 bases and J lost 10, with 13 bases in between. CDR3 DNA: TGTGCCAGCAGTTTGGAGGGCGGCAGGGAGCAGTTCTTC. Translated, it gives CASSLEGGREQFF.

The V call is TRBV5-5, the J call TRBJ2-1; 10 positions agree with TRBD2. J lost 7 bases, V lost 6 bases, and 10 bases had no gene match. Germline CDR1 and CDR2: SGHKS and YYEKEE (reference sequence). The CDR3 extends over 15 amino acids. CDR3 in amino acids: CASTQRLAGVNEQFF. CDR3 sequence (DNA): TGTGCCAGCACCCAACGCCTAGCGGGAGTTAATGAGCAGTTCTTC.

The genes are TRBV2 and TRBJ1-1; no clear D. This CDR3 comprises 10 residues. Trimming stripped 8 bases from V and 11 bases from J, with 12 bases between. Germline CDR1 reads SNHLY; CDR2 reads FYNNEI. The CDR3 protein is CASRGSWAFF. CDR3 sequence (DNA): TGTGCCAGCCGGGGTTCATGGGCTTTCTTT.